The 32 T cell receptor beta chains given below trace back to one sample, sequenced in a study of blood T cell repertoires in COVID-19. Clones were sequenced by immunoSEQ multiplex PCR, and TCRdb holds only the in-frame ones, with some missing. In the table there are roughly 500,000 clones, nearly 90% of which are singletons. The sequencing sample was made of peripheral blood. These receptors were collected from a man aged 18 to 35 with COVID-19, enrolled during active disease.

The chain recombines TRBV3-1 (or the pseudogene TRBV3-2) with TRBJ2-3; D may be TRBD1 (6 bases). Germline CDR1 reads LGHDT; CDR2 reads YNNKEL (reference sequence). This CDR3 contains 18 residues. V lost 0 bases and J 2 bases, leaving 18 bases between the germline ends. In DNA form, the CDR3 reads TGTGCCAGCAGCCAAGAGCCCCGGGACACTTCTTTCACAGATACGCAGTATTTT. Its translation: CASSQEPRDTSFTDTQYF.

The chain is built from TRBV6-5 and TRBJ2-7; 7 bases fit TRBD1. From germline, CDR1 is MNHEY and CDR2 SVGAGI. V shed 5 bases, J shed 6 bases, and the junction held 7 bases outside the gene matches. This CDR3 is 13 amino acids long. The CDR3 nucleotides read TGTGCCAGCAGTACCGACAGGGCCGGCGAGCAGTACTTC. Its protein is CASSTDRAGEQYF.

The table lists this clone with a count of one. CDR3: CASSRTGSINYGYTF. The CDR3 DNA sequence: TGTGCCAGCAGTCGGACAGGGAGTATTAACTATGGCTACACCTTC. The chain combines TRBV6-5 with TRBJ1-2; 8 bases agree with TRBD1. The germline V gene has CDR1 MNHEY and CDR2 SVGAGI. This CDR3 spans 15 amino acids. The V segment lost 5 bases and the J segment 1 base; nucleotides outside the gene matches: 6.

This clone occurred a few times. The gene calls are TRBV7-9 and TRBJ2-7; D may be TRBD2 (5 bases). Trimming pared 5 bases from V and 6 bases from J, leaving 20 bases between. CDR3 length: 15 residues. Germline values: CDR1 SEHNR, CDR2 FQNEAQ (reference sequence). CDR3: CASSHPWAEASEQYF. In DNA form, the CDR3 reads TGTGCCAGCAGCCACCCTTGGGCGGAGGCCTCCGAGCAGTACTTC.

The genes are TRBV28 and TRBJ1-1, with a tentative D call TRBD1 (6 bases). Germline loops: CDR1 MDHEN, CDR2 SYDVKM. The V gene lost 7 bases and the J gene lost 2 bases, with 11 bases spanning the gap. The CDR3 extends over 13 amino acids. CDR3 sequence: CASKLQGNTEAFF. DNA for the CDR3: TGTGCCAGCAAGTTACAGGGTAACACTGAAGCTTTCTTT.

This chain connects TRBV4-1 to TRBJ2-1; D is possibly TRBD1 (7 bases). The germline V gene has CDR1 MGHRA and CDR2 YSYEKL. The CDR3 has 16 amino acids. Trimming cost V 0 bases and J 2 bases, with 11 bases left between them. The CDR3 is CASSQDSRGAYNEQFF. CDR3 nucleotide sequence: TGCGCCAGCAGCCAAGATTCCAGGGGGGCCTACAATGAGCAGTTCTTC.

The rearrangement uses TRBV6-5 and TRBJ1-4; TRBD1 agrees at 9 bases. With 4 bases clipped from V and 9 bases from J, the junction kept 9 bases outside the gene matches. Per the germline V gene, CDR1 is MNHEY and CDR2 is SVGAGI. The CDR3 has 15 amino acids. The CDR3, as DNA: TGTGCCAGCAGTTCCTGGACAGGGGAGCCGAAAAAACTGTTTTTT. Protein: CASSSWTGEPKKLFF.

This clone was detected once. This rearrangement joins TRBV3-1 (or the pseudogene TRBV3-2) to TRBJ1-1; 9 bases align to TRBD1. V lost 8 bases, J lost 2 bases, and 6 bases stayed unmatched. The germline CDR1 and CDR2 sequences are LGHDT and YNNKEL (reference sequence). CDR3 length: 14 amino acids. CDR3 in DNA: TGTGCCAGCCTACAGGGGGCAGGAAACACTGAAGCTTTCTTT. It is translated as CASLQGAGNTEAFF.

The J gene is TRBJ2-3, the V gene TRBV5-1; TRBD1 matches 8 bases. The CDR3 sequence is 16 residues long. Germline V gene lookup returns CDR1 SGHRS and CDR2 YFSETQ. V was pared by 1 base and J by 4 bases, with 8 bases of the junction left unmatched. The CDR3 sequence: CASSLRGQGISDTQYF. Written as DNA, the CDR3 is TGCGCCAGCAGCTTGAGAGGACAGGGCATTTCAGATACGCAGTATTTT.

The V call is TRBV21-1, the J call TRBJ1-2; the D call TRBD1 from the table was never checked on the DNA. TRBV21-1 is given as a pseudogene. The CDR3 contains 15 residues. CDR3 nucleotide sequence: TGTGCCAGCAGCATCCACTCGGACAGGGTAGGGGGCTACACCTTC. Amino acid sequence: CASSIHSDRVGGYTF.

V and J are TRBV18 and TRBJ2-5; 12 nucleotides agree with TRBD2. J lost 2 bases, V lost 5 bases, and 6 bases had no gene match. CDR3 length: 16 amino acids. Germline assignment: CDR1 KGHSH and CDR2 LQKENI. For the CDR3, the DNA is TGTGCCAGCTCAATAACCGGGACTAGCGGGCAAGAGACCCAGTACTTC. It encodes CASSITGTSGQETQYF. The full variable domain, completed using reference TRBV18 and TRBJ2-5, is NAGVMQNPRHLVRRRGQEARLRCSPMKGHSHVYWYRQLPEEGLKFMVYLQKENIIDESGMPKERFSAEFPKEGPSILRIQQVVRGDSAAYFCASSITGTSGQETQYFGPGTRLLVL.

This clone was detected only once. The rearrangement links TRBV6-5 to TRBJ1-6; 8 bases map to TRBD1. This CDR3 is built from 14 residues. Germline CDR1 MNHEY, CDR2 SVGAGI. J gave up 8 bases and V 5 bases, and 5 bases lay outside the gene matches. Written as DNA, the CDR3 is TGTGCCAGCAGTCCAGACAGGGGTTATTCACCCCTCCACTTT. Translating gives CASSPDRGYSPLHF.

The V and J genes are TRBV21-1 and TRBJ2-7; TRBD1 is taken as the D call from the table, unchecked against the DNA. TRBV21-1 corresponds to a pseudogene. The length of the CDR3 is 15 residues. DNA for the CDR3: TGTGCCAGCAGCAAAGCAAGAGGGGACACCTACGAGCAGTACTTC. The encoded protein is CASSKARGDTYEQYF.

The chain links TRBV27 to TRBJ1-1, with a weak D call TRBD1 (5 bases). Trimming pared 6 bases from V and 5 bases from J, leaving 13 bases between. The CDR3 covers 13 residues. Germline V gene data show CDR1 as MNHEY and CDR2 as SMNVEV (reference sequence). The CDR3 spells CASSPWGETEAFF. Here the CDR3 DNA reads TGTGCCAGCAGCCCGTGGGGGGAGACTGAAGCTTTCTTT.

The genes are TRBV7-9 and TRBJ2-1, with D tentatively TRBD1 (6 bases). The CDR3 has 15 amino acids. Trimming shortened V by 3 bases and J by 3 bases, and 12 bases separated the two germline ends. Germline assignment: CDR1 SEHNR and CDR2 FQNEAQ (reference sequence). The CDR3 loop is CASSLRSGDYNEQFF. CDR3 in DNA: TGTGCCAGCAGCTTGAGGTCAGGGGACTACAATGAGCAGTTCTTC.

The V call is TRBV4-1, the J call TRBJ1-2; 12 nucleotides align to TRBD1. CDR3 length: 16 amino acids. V shed 4 bases, J shed 7 bases, and the junction held 10 bases outside the gene matches. Germline V gives CDR1 MGHRA, CDR2 YSYEKL. CDR3 bases: TGCGCCAGCAGCCTCACCGGGACAGGGGGCGGCGGTGGCTACACCTTC. Translated: CASSLTGTGGGGGYTF.

This clone was detected only once. The chain uses TRBV14 and TRBJ2-7, with 7 bases that match TRBD2. Germline CDR1 and CDR2: SGHDN and FVKESK. This CDR3 is 13 amino acids long. The junction had 0 bases not matched to a gene; V was cut back by 4 bases and J by 0 bases. The CDR3: CASSPSGSYEQYF. DNA of the CDR3: TGTGCCAGCAGCCCTAGCGGCTCCTACGAGCAGTACTTC.

The CDR3 sequence is CASQAKGRYNYGYTF. The CDR3 coding sequence is TGTGCCAGCCAGGCCAAAGGTCGGTACAACTATGGCTACACCTTC. V gene TRBV2 combines with J gene TRBJ1-2; D ambiguous. V was pared by 8 bases and J by 2 bases, with 18 bases between. CDR3 length equals 15 residues. Germline CDR1 SNHLY, CDR2 FYNNEI.

This rearrangement joins TRBV6-5 to TRBJ2-3; TRBD1 is a possible D gene (5 bases). Per germline, CDR1 MNHEY and CDR2 SVGAGI. The CDR3 consists of 15 residues. Trimming removed 7 bases from V and 0 bases from J, with 14 bases in between. The CDR3 DNA is TGTGCCAGCACGGGCAAGACAGTCAGCACAGATACGCAGTATTTT. Translated: CASTGKTVSTDTQYF.

The V gene is TRBV11-2, the J gene TRBJ2-3, with TRBD2 matching 10 bases. Trimming at V came to 3 bases and at J to 5 bases, leaving 8 bases not matched to a gene. Germline V gives CDR1 SGHAT, CDR2 FQNNGV. The length of the CDR3 is 16 residues. The CDR3 protein is CASSLGVAGGQDTQYF. CDR3 in DNA: TGTGCCAGCAGCTTGGGGGTAGCGGGGGGACAAGATACGCAGTATTTT. Supplemented by reference TRBV11-2 and TRBJ2-3, the full variable domain reads EAGVAQSPRYKIIEKRQSVAFWCNPISGHATLYWYQQILGQGPKLLIQFQNNGVVDDSQLPKDRFSAERLKGVDSTLKIQPAKLEDSAVYLCASSLGVAGGQDTQYFGPGTRLTVL.

V gene TRBV5-6 combines with J gene TRBJ2-3, with 8 bases aligning to TRBD1. CDR3 size: 13 residues. V lost 4 bases and J lost 7; bases outside the gene matches: 5. Germline V gives CDR1 SGHDT, CDR2 YYEEEE. Here the CDR3 reads CASSRTGLYTQYF. The CDR3 region has the DNA TGTGCCAGCAGCCGGACAGGGTTGTATACGCAGTATTTT.

CDR3 amino acids: CAWRTASMTKLFF. The CDR3 DNA is TGTGCCTGGAGGACAGCCTCAATGACCAAACTGTTTTTT. This chain uses TRBV30 with TRBJ1-4; maybe TRBD1 (5 bases). V lost 3 bases, J lost 11 bases, and 16 bases lay in between. This CDR3 contains 13 residues. The V gene's germline CDR1 is GTSNPN and CDR2 SVGIG (reference sequence).

The chain joins TRBV7-8 to TRBJ1-3, with D uncertain. Germline CDR1 and CDR2: SGHVS and FQNEAQ. This CDR3 contains 13 residues. Trimming took off 6 bases at V and 0 bases at J, with 6 bases between the two ends. The chain's CDR3 is CASRESSGNTIYF. CDR3 nucleotide sequence: TGTGCCAGCAGAGAGAGCTCTGGAAACACCATATATTTT.

The chain has TRBV19 and TRBJ2-2; possible D gene TRBD2, 6 bases. Germline-derived CDR1 and CDR2 are LNHDA and SQIVND (reference sequence). The CDR3 has 15 amino acids. V was pared by 3 bases and J by 2 bases, with 10 bases between. CDR3 coding DNA: TGTGCCAGTAGTATCCGGGGGACCAACACCGGGGAGCTGTTTTTT. Its protein is CASSIRGTNTGELFF.

This CDR3 reads CASSVERGGFTDTQYF. CDR3 DNA: TGTGCCAGCAGCGTCGAGCGGGGGGGGTTTACAGATACGCAGTATTTT. The rearrangement joins TRBV9 to TRBJ2-3, with 10 bases identical to TRBD2. V shed 2 bases and J 3 bases; nucleotides not matched to a gene: 6. Germline CDR1 SGDLS, CDR2 YYNGEE. This CDR3 is 16 amino acids long.

Note on this clone: Other DNA sequences within the sample encode an identical CDR3. The V call is TRBV12-3 or TRBV12-4, the J call TRBJ2-3; D gene uncertain. V lost 3 bases and J lost 5, with 3 bases in between. The CDR3 length is 11 residues. CDR3: CASSFRDTQYF. The CDR3 coding sequence is TGTGCCAGCAGTTTTCGAGATACGCAGTATTTT.

This chain links TRBV5-6 with TRBJ2-1; no clear D gene. V was pared by 1 base and J by 5 bases, with 16 bases between. The CDR3 has 16 residues. Germline V gene data show CDR1 as SGHDT and CDR2 as YYEEEE. CDR3 DNA: TGTGCCAGCAGCTTGTATCTCTATATTCTGAACAATGAGCAGTTCTTC. Translation: CASSLYLYILNNEQFF.

The V call is TRBV19, the J call TRBJ1-4; D might be TRBD1 (6 bases). The germline gives CDR1 LNHDA, CDR2 SQIVND (reference sequence). Trimming cost V 3 bases and J 8 bases, with 7 bases left between them. The CDR3 covers 12 residues. For the CDR3, the DNA is TGTGCCAGTAGTATTAGGGGGGAAAAACTGTTTTTT. Residues: CASSIRGEKLFF.

This clone occurred once. The J gene is TRBJ1-1, the V gene TRBV30; no firm D call. Germline V gene data show CDR1 as GTSNPN and CDR2 as SVGIG (reference sequence). The V end was cut by 0 bases, the J end by 4 bases, with 9 bases between. The CDR3 totals 13 residues. The CDR3 reads CAWSVGRGTEAFF. The CDR3 nucleotides are TGTGCCTGGAGTGTAGGACGGGGCACTGAAGCTTTCTTT.

J is TRBJ2-4 and V is TRBV20-1, with 8 nucleotides matching TRBD1. Germline assignment: CDR1 DFQATT and CDR2 SNEGSKA (reference sequence). CDR3 length: 14 amino acids. J gave up 7 bases and V 3 bases, and 8 bases lay outside the gene matches. As DNA, the CDR3 is TGCAGTGCTAGTTCCGGGACAGGCTATAACATTCAGTACTTC. Its translation is CSASSGTGYNIQYF.

This chain links TRBV5-1 with TRBJ1-3; TRBD1 agrees at 9 bases. The V gene's germline CDR1 is SGHRS and CDR2 YFSETQ. The CDR3 is 14 residues long. With 4 bases clipped from V and 3 bases from J, the junction kept 2 bases outside the gene matches. In nucleotides, the CDR3 is TGCGCCAGCAGCCCGGGACAGGGTGGAAACACCATATATTTT. It encodes CASSPGQGGNTIYF.

V usage is TRBV7-9 and J usage is TRBJ1-2, with D possibly matching TRBD1 (6 bases). Germline loops: CDR1 SEHNR, CDR2 FQNEAQ (reference sequence). The CDR3 sequence is 12 residues long. The V and J ends lost 1 base and 7 bases respectively, with 7 bases between them. CDR3 bases: TGTGCCAGCAGCTTAGAAGGGGGTGGCTACACCTTC. This encodes CASSLEGGGYTF.